The rows below give T cell receptor beta chains drawn from one sample of a study of identical twins. Using its own MiXCR run on the 5' RACE reads, TCRdb lists one record per CDR3 protein. The sample records roughly 260,000 distinct CDR3 sequences, about 7.5% being singletons. These data are also associated with another study on yellow fever vaccine responses in identical twins.

The sample consisted of CD8+ T cells sorted from blood. The source is a woman aged 18-35 years in good health. Each CDR3 is given with its conserved first and last residue. Each record gives: J gene, clone size, D gene, V gene, CDR3 length, CDR3 DNA, CDR3 protein. A D gene is named only where the DNA matches it firmly. A row's size may be missing; if present it is once, few, many or a size class.

j_call: TRBJ2-7
clone_size: few
d_call: TRBD1
v_call: TRBV15
cdr3_length: 22
cdr3_nt: TGTGCCACCAGCCAAGCGACCCCGGTCCCGGGACAGGTTTACTCCAACTCCTACGAGCAGTACTTC
cdr3_aa: CATSQATPVPGQVYSNSYEQYF

j_call: TRBJ1-5
clone_size: many
d_call: NA
v_call: TRBV4-1
cdr3_length: 14
cdr3_nt: TGCGCCAGCAGCCAAGACTCACAGAATCAGCCCCAGCATTTT
cdr3_aa: CASSQDSQNQPQHF

j_call: TRBJ2-1
clone_size: NA
d_call: NA
v_call: TRBV7-9
cdr3_length: 16
cdr3_nt: TGTGCCAGCAGCCCTTTCGCTGGGGGCCTTGGCGATGAGCAGTTCTTC
cdr3_aa: CASSPFAGGLGDEQFF

j_call: TRBJ2-1
clone_size: many
d_call: TRBD2
v_call: TRBV10-3
cdr3_length: 17
cdr3_nt: TGTGCCATCAGTGATGGGGGAGCGGGAGGCCCCTACAATGAGCAGTTCTTC
cdr3_aa: CAISDGGAGGPYNEQFF

j_call: TRBJ2-1
clone_size: few
d_call: TRBD2
v_call: TRBV9
cdr3_length: 15
cdr3_nt: TGTGCCAGCAGCCCCTGGGGCGGGGGGACCAATGAGCAGTTCTTC
cdr3_aa: CASSPWGGGTNEQFF

j_call: TRBJ2-1
clone_size: NA
d_call: NA
v_call: TRBV6-1
cdr3_length: 13
cdr3_nt: TGTGCCAGCAAGAGGGCCCCCTACAATGAGCAGTTCTTC
cdr3_aa: CASKRAPYNEQFF

j_call: TRBJ2-1
clone_size: many
d_call: TRBD1
v_call: TRBV5-1
cdr3_length: 16
cdr3_nt: TGCGCCAGCAGCTTGCTGTGGGACAGGGGTGACAATGAGCAGTTCTTC
cdr3_aa: CASSLLWDRGDNEQFF

j_call: TRBJ2-1
clone_size: NA
d_call: NA
v_call: TRBV7-8
cdr3_length: 15
cdr3_nt: TGTGCCAGCAGCCATCTTCTAGGTCTGAGGGATGAGCAGTTCTTC
cdr3_aa: CASSHLLGLRDEQFF

j_call: TRBJ1-5
clone_size: medium-sized
d_call: NA
v_call: TRBV6-5
cdr3_length: 16
cdr3_nt: TGTGCCAGCAGTCAGTCTCCGGGACGGAGAAATCAGCCCCAGCATTTT
cdr3_aa: CASSQSPGRRNQPQHF

j_call: TRBJ2-1
clone_size: few
d_call: TRBD1
v_call: TRBV20-1
cdr3_length: 9
cdr3_nt: TGCAGTGCGGAAAAGGGGGCAGCCTTC
cdr3_aa: CSAEKGAAF

j_call: TRBJ2-1
clone_size: few
d_call: TRBD2
v_call: TRBV12-5
cdr3_length: 14
cdr3_nt: TGTGCTAGTGGTCCCGGGACTAGTATACATGAGCAGTTCTTC
cdr3_aa: CASGPGTSIHEQFF

j_call: TRBJ2-5
clone_size: many
d_call: NA
v_call: TRBV2
cdr3_length: 13
cdr3_nt: TGTGCCAGCTTTTTACAGGAGCAAGAGACCCAGTACTTC
cdr3_aa: CASFLQEQETQYF

j_call: TRBJ1-1
clone_size: many
d_call: NA
v_call: TRBV20-1
cdr3_length: 14
cdr3_nt: TGCAGTGCTAGCAGAATCCAAACTAACACTGAAGCTTTCTTT
cdr3_aa: CSASRIQTNTEAFF

j_call: TRBJ2-7
clone_size: many
d_call: NA
v_call: TRBV12-5
cdr3_length: 13
cdr3_nt: TGTGCTAGTGGTTTTGAAGGGCCCTACGAGCAGTACTTC
cdr3_aa: CASGFEGPYEQYF

j_call: TRBJ2-1
clone_size: NA
d_call: TRBD1
v_call: TRBV7-8
cdr3_length: 15
cdr3_nt: TGTGCCAGCAGCCCTACGCGGACAGGGGCGGGTGAGCAGTTCTTC
cdr3_aa: CASSPTRTGAGEQFF

j_call: TRBJ1-4
clone_size: NA
d_call: TRBD1
v_call: TRBV19
cdr3_length: 15
cdr3_nt: TGTGCCAGTAGTGAGGGGGACAGCCTTAATGAAAAACTGTTTTTT
cdr3_aa: CASSEGDSLNEKLFF

j_call: TRBJ2-4
clone_size: NA
d_call: NA
v_call: TRBV20-1
cdr3_length: 15
cdr3_nt: TGCAGTGCTAGAGATGGGCAGGACGCCAAAAACATTCAGTACTTC
cdr3_aa: CSARDGQDAKNIQYF

j_call: TRBJ2-1
clone_size: few
d_call: TRBD2
v_call: TRBV6-2/TRBV6-3
cdr3_length: 17
cdr3_nt: TGTGCCAGCAGTCCTCACATAGCGGGAGAACATCTTGATGAGCAGTTCTTC
cdr3_aa: CASSPHIAGEHLDEQFF

j_call: TRBJ2-5
clone_size: NA
d_call: TRBD2
v_call: TRBV27
cdr3_length: 17
cdr3_nt: TGTGCCAGCAGTCCGTCTAGCGGGAGAAGGGCCTCAGAGACCCAGTACTTC
cdr3_aa: CASSPSSGRRASETQYF

j_call: TRBJ2-5
clone_size: NA
d_call: NA
v_call: TRBV24-1
cdr3_length: 14
cdr3_nt: TGTGCCACCAGTGACAGGGTGTTACCGGAGACCCAGTACTTC
cdr3_aa: CATSDRVLPETQYF

j_call: TRBJ2-5
clone_size: NA
d_call: NA
v_call: TRBV18
cdr3_length: 13
cdr3_nt: TGTGCCAGCTCACCTCCTAACCAAGAGACCCAGTACTTC
cdr3_aa: CASSPPNQETQYF

j_call: TRBJ1-2
clone_size: few
d_call: TRBD1
v_call: TRBV20-1
cdr3_length: 15
cdr3_nt: TGCAGTGCTAGGTGGTTTGGGACAGGGGACTATGGCTACACCTTC
cdr3_aa: CSARWFGTGDYGYTF

j_call: TRBJ2-7
clone_size: NA
d_call: NA
v_call: TRBV11-1
cdr3_length: 15
cdr3_nt: TGTGCCAGCAGCCCCATTGGACCTTCCTCCTACGAGCAGTACTTC
cdr3_aa: CASSPIGPSSYEQYF

j_call: TRBJ2-1
clone_size: many
d_call: NA
v_call: TRBV29-1
cdr3_length: 12
cdr3_nt: TGCAGCGTGGACCCGGCGGTGGATGAGCAGTTCTTC
cdr3_aa: CSVDPAVDEQFF

j_call: TRBJ1-1
clone_size: NA
d_call: NA
v_call: TRBV7-3
cdr3_length: 16
cdr3_nt: TGTGCCAGCAGCACCCGGTTCCCGGGATCAAGTCCCAAAGCTTTCTTT
cdr3_aa: CASSTRFPGSSPKAFF

j_call: TRBJ2-1
clone_size: many
d_call: TRBD2
v_call: TRBV11-2
cdr3_length: 16
cdr3_nt: TGTGCCAGCAGCTACACCGGGACTAGCGGATACAATGAGCAGTTCTTC
cdr3_aa: CASSYTGTSGYNEQFF

j_call: TRBJ2-5
clone_size: NA
d_call: NA
v_call: TRBV4-1
cdr3_length: 16
cdr3_nt: TGCGCCAGCAGCCAGACTAAGCTGGGGGCGCGTGAGACCCAGTACTTC
cdr3_aa: CASSQTKLGARETQYF

j_call: TRBJ2-3
clone_size: few
d_call: TRBD2
v_call: TRBV12-3/TRBV12-4
cdr3_length: 19
cdr3_nt: TGTGCCAGCAGTTTGGCCCCAGGCCTAGCGGGGGGGCCTGGAGATACGCAGTATTTT
cdr3_aa: CASSLAPGLAGGPGDTQYF

j_call: TRBJ2-1
clone_size: NA
d_call: NA
v_call: TRBV20-1
cdr3_length: 18
cdr3_nt: TGCAGTGCTGTGACCCGGGACTTTAGCTATGGGAGATTGGATGAGCAGTTCTTC
cdr3_aa: CSAVTRDFSYGRLDEQFF

j_call: TRBJ2-2
clone_size: many
d_call: TRBD2
v_call: TRBV12-3/TRBV12-4
cdr3_length: 18
cdr3_nt: TGTGCCAGCAGCGTTAAGGGTCTCTTGCGGGAGGACACCGGGGAGCTGTTTTTT
cdr3_aa: CASSVKGLLREDTGELFF

j_call: TRBJ2-7
clone_size: few
d_call: NA
v_call: TRBV6-6
cdr3_length: 12
cdr3_nt: TGTGCCAGCAGTGTAGGGGTGTACGAGCAGTACTTC
cdr3_aa: CASSVGVYEQYF

j_call: TRBJ2-1
clone_size: many
d_call: TRBD2
v_call: TRBV7-2
cdr3_length: 15
cdr3_nt: TGTGCCAGCAGCACCCATAGCGGGGGGTACAATGAGCAGTTCTTC
cdr3_aa: CASSTHSGGYNEQFF

j_call: TRBJ2-5
clone_size: many
d_call: TRBD2
v_call: TRBV5-1
cdr3_length: 16
cdr3_nt: TGCGCCAGCAGCCAGACTAGCGGGAGGGCCTCAGAGACCCAGTACTTC
cdr3_aa: CASSQTSGRASETQYF

j_call: TRBJ2-4
clone_size: many
d_call: TRBD1
v_call: TRBV29-1
cdr3_length: 12
cdr3_nt: TGCAGCGTTCAGGGGGACAAAAACATTCAGTACTTC
cdr3_aa: CSVQGDKNIQYF

j_call: TRBJ2-1
clone_size: few
d_call: TRBD1
v_call: TRBV29-1
cdr3_length: 11
cdr3_nt: TGCAGCGTTGTAGGGGGCTTTGAGCAGTTCTTC
cdr3_aa: CSVVGGFEQFF

j_call: TRBJ2-1
clone_size: few
d_call: TRBD2
v_call: TRBV12-3/TRBV12-4
cdr3_length: 14
cdr3_nt: TGTGCCAGCAGTTTGCGGCTAGCGGGAGTTGAGCAGTTCTTC
cdr3_aa: CASSLRLAGVEQFF

j_call: TRBJ1-2
clone_size: few
d_call: NA
v_call: TRBV29-1
cdr3_length: 13
cdr3_nt: TGCAGCGTTGAAGACCCGGGTCCAGGAGGCTACACCTTC
cdr3_aa: CSVEDPGPGGYTF

j_call: TRBJ2-1
clone_size: NA
d_call: TRBD1
v_call: TRBV28
cdr3_length: 15
cdr3_nt: TGTGCCAGCAGCTCGATCAGGGGGCGATACAATGAGCAGTTCTTC
cdr3_aa: CASSSIRGRYNEQFF

j_call: TRBJ1-4
clone_size: many
d_call: NA
v_call: TRBV7-8
cdr3_length: 15
cdr3_nt: TGTGCCAGCAGCTTAGGATGGAATTCAGATGAAAAACTGTTTTTT
cdr3_aa: CASSLGWNSDEKLFF

j_call: TRBJ2-2
clone_size: many
d_call: NA
v_call: TRBV9
cdr3_length: 14
cdr3_nt: TGTGCCAGCAGCGTGGGAGGGGGCACCGGGGAGCTGTTTTTT
cdr3_aa: CASSVGGGTGELFF

j_call: TRBJ2-3
clone_size: few
d_call: NA
v_call: TRBV12-5
cdr3_length: 13
cdr3_nt: TGTGCTAGTCGGCTAGTAGACACAGATACGCAGTATTTT
cdr3_aa: CASRLVDTDTQYF

j_call: TRBJ2-3
clone_size: NA
d_call: NA
v_call: TRBV12-3/TRBV12-4
cdr3_length: 12
cdr3_nt: TGTGCCAGCAAAGGGGTATTTGATACGCAGTATTTT
cdr3_aa: CASKGVFDTQYF